These 18 T cell receptor beta chains originate from one sample sequenced in a study of OX40 agonist ivuxolimab in advanced cancers. Method: immunoSEQ multiplex PCR; TCRdb's copy keeps in-frame clones and lacks some. Here the sample spans some 50,000 clones, 85% to 90% being singletons. The sequencing used CD4+ or CD8+ T cells sorted from blood, collected in a trial of the OX40 agonist ivuxolimab. Source of these receptors: an adult with an advanced solid tumor such as melanoma, head and neck, liver or kidney cancer.

This chain uses TRBV6-4 with TRBJ1-1, with D hard to call. Germline lookup yields CDR1 MRHNA and CDR2 SNTAGT. The CDR3 loop spans 13 amino acids. Trimming took 3 bases from V and 3 from J, leaving 8 bases between them. The CDR3 region has the DNA TGTGCCAGCAGTGATACAAGGGACACTGAAGCTTTCTTT. This translates into CASSDTRDTEAFF.

The rearrangement joins TRBV6-6 to TRBJ2-7, with 7 bases that match TRBD1. Germline V gene data show CDR1 as MNHNY and CDR2 as SVGAGI (reference sequence). V was pared by 6 bases and J by 5 bases, with 10 bases of the junction left unmatched. This CDR3 is 14 amino acids long. The CDR3: CASRPRQGMDEQYV. CDR3 bases: TGTGCCAGCAGACCGAGACAGGGTATGGACGAGCAGTACGTC.

V usage is TRBV28 and J usage is TRBJ1-4; 12 nucleotides agree with TRBD1. Germline-derived CDR1 and CDR2 are MDHEN and SYDVKM. Losses at the gene ends were 8 bases for V and 4 bases for J; bases not matched to a gene: 8. The CDR3 contains 16 residues. CDR3 nucleotide sequence: TGTGCCAGCGGCGCGGGACAGGGGGCATATAATGAAAAACTGTTTTTT. Translating gives CASGAGQGAYNEKLFF.

This clone was observed a single time. The chain uses TRBV6-1 and TRBJ2-7, with D possibly matching TRBD1 (8 bases). The CDR3 consists of 14 residues. The germline V gene encodes CDR1 MNHNS and CDR2 SASEGT. V shed 4 bases and J shed 5 bases, with 15 bases lying between them. In DNA, the CDR3 is TGTGCCAGCAGTGCCAGGACAGGGAGGGACGAGCAGTACTTC. This gives the protein CASSARTGRDEQYF.

J is TRBJ2-7 and V is TRBV5-4; the D call may be TRBD1 or TRBD2 (5 bases each). CDR1 and CDR2 (germline): SGHNT, YYREEE (reference sequence). The CDR3 covers 14 residues. V shed 4 bases and J shed 2 bases, with 13 bases lying between them. The CDR3 bases are TGTGCCAGCAGCCTCAAGAGGGGAACCTACGAGCAGTACTTC. Translating it yields CASSLKRGTYEQYF.

This clone was seen just once. The chain links TRBV13 to TRBJ1-1; D uncertain. The CDR3 covers 17 residues. With 6 bases removed from V and 2 bases from J, the gap between germline ends came to 22 bases. The germline gives CDR1 PRHDT, CDR2 FYEKMQ (reference sequence). The CDR3 sequence: CASRPKSLERPNTEAFF. CDR3 DNA: TGTGCCAGCAGACCCAAATCGTTAGAGAGACCCAACACTGAAGCTTTCTTT.

V and J are TRBV6-1 and TRBJ2-7; no clear D. The CDR3 has 13 residues. Germline CDR1 reads MNHNS; CDR2 reads SASEGT. The germline V and J ends were trimmed by 1 base and 3 bases, with 7 bases remaining between them. CDR3 residues: CASSEVTGYEQYV. The CDR3 DNA reads TGTGCCAGCAGTGAAGTAACTGGCTACGAGCAGTACGTC.

The V gene is TRBV11-2, the J gene TRBJ1-6; 10 nucleotides line up with TRBD1. The CDR3 is 15 amino acids. The V gene end was trimmed by 3 bases and the J gene end by 4 bases; junction bases not matched to a gene: 0. Germline-derived CDR1 and CDR2 are SGHAT and FQNNGV. As DNA, the CDR3 is TGTGCCAGCAGCTTGGGACAGGGGTATAATTCACCCCTCCACTTT. It codes for CASSLGQGYNSPLHF.

This chain links TRBV10-3 with TRBJ1-1; no definite D call. The CDR3 contains 14 residues. V gave up 3 bases and J gave up 2 bases, with 10 bases separating them. The germline gives CDR1 ENHRY, CDR2 SYGVKD. In DNA form, the CDR3 reads TGTGCCATCAGTGAAGAGGGCGCCAACACTGAAGCTTTCTTT. Translated: CAISEEGANTEAFF.

Comment on this clone: The junction does not match germline at one end; this may be a read error. The rearrangement links TRBV30 to TRBJ1-1; no clear D gene. Germline values: CDR1 GTSNPN, CDR2 SVGIG (reference sequence). This CDR3 region has 12 residues. The CDR3 loop is CAWRKKSTEALF. CDR3 in DNA: TGTGCCTGGAGAAAGAAGAGCACTGAAGCTCTCTTT.

This rearrangement joins TRBV18 to TRBJ1-6; 8 nucleotides agree with TRBD1. Per germline, CDR1 KGHSH and CDR2 LQKENI. The CDR3 runs to 15 residues. Losses at the gene ends were 0 bases for V and 7 bases for J; bases not matched to a gene: 2. The DNA of the CDR3 is TGTGCCAGCTCACCACCGGGACAGGTGAATTCACCCCTCCACTTT. This sequence encodes CASSPPGQVNSPLHF.

The chain joins TRBV29-1 to TRBJ2-3; D might be TRBD1 or TRBD2, each matching 5 bases. Between the trimmed V and J ends, which lost 7 bases and 4 bases, there was a span of 15 bases. The CDR3 length is 13 residues. CDR1 and CDR2 (germline): SQVTM, ANQGSEA. CDR3 loop: CSGGQGVADTQYF. CDR3 nucleotide sequence: TGCAGCGGAGGGCAGGGTGTGGCAGATACGCAGTATTTT.

Written as DNA, the CDR3 is TGCGCCAGCAGCCAAGAGGTTTCTGGAAACACCATATATTTT. As protein: CASSQEVSGNTIYF. The chain has TRBV4-3 and TRBJ1-3; no clear D gene. Trimming cost V 0 bases and J 1 base, with 4 bases left between them. The germline V gene encodes CDR1 LGHNA and CDR2 YSLEER. The CDR3 runs to 14 residues.

The chain has TRBV27 and TRBJ1-5; D possibly corresponds to TRBD1 (5 bases). CDR3 length: 14 amino acids. Germline CDR1 reads MNHEY; CDR2 reads SMNVEV (reference sequence). Trimming took off 6 bases at V and 3 bases at J, with 12 bases between the two ends. Here the CDR3 DNA reads TGTGCCAGCAGCCTGAGGGGTTTCAATCAGCCCCAGCATTTT. This translates into CASSLRGFNQPQHF.

This clone showed up just once. V usage is TRBV5-8 and J usage is TRBJ2-3, with TRBD2 identical over 9 bases. Germline lookup yields CDR1 SGHTS and CDR2 YDEGEE. The CDR3 contains 17 residues. Unmatched junction bases numbered 8, after V lost 2 bases and J lost 1 base. The CDR3 is CASSFSASGIGTDTQYF. In nucleotides, the CDR3 is TGTGCCAGCAGCTTCTCGGCTAGCGGGATTGGCACAGATACGCAGTATTTT.

The V gene is TRBV7-9, the J gene TRBJ2-2; TRBD1 might be the D (5 bases). Trimming removed 2 bases at V and 2 bases at J, with 9 bases between. The CDR3 is made up of 15 amino acids. The germline gives CDR1 SEHNR, CDR2 FQNEAQ (reference sequence). The DNA of the CDR3 is TGTGCCAGCAGCTTACAGGGCTTAAACACCGGGGAGCTGTTTTTT. The encoded protein is CASSLQGLNTGELFF.

This sequence joins TRBV5-4 and TRBJ2-5; TRBD2 matches at 13 bases. V was clipped by 4 bases and J by 7 bases; unmatched bases: 7. The CDR3 is 15 amino acids. Germline V gene data show CDR1 as SGHNT and CDR2 as YYREEE (reference sequence). This CDR3 reads CASSATSGRAGTQYF. DNA of the CDR3: TGTGCCAGCAGCGCTACTAGCGGGAGGGCTGGGACCCAGTACTTC.

The chain carries TRBV25-1 and TRBJ1-6; D is unresolved. This CDR3 spans 11 amino acids. Trimming removed 5 bases from V and 14 bases from J, with 10 bases in between. The germline CDR1 and CDR2 sequences are MGHDK and SYGVNS. This CDR3 is CASSIRETLHF. Here the CDR3 DNA reads TGTGCCAGCAGTATTCGGGAGACCCTCCACTTT.